This TCR beta chain was profiled in a study of shared clonotypes between healthy human individuals. This CDR3 spans 12 amino acids. The ends were cut back, 6 bases at V and 4 bases at J, with 10 bases in the middle. Germline V gives CDR1 MNHNY, CDR2 SVGAGI (reference sequence). Assay used: immunoSEQ multiplex PCR; TCRdb lists only in-frame clones, some missing. The table includes around 2,100,000 clones, roughly 94% detected once. Naive CD8 cells comprised CD45RO-negative, CCR7-positively selected cells, excluding terminally differentiated effector memory CD45RA+ cells. This chain connects TRBV6-6 to TRBJ2-7; D not resolved. This TCR came from a man aged 18 to 30 in good health. The sample taken for sequencing was naive CD8+ T cells sorted from blood. The CDR3 DNA reads as TGTGCCAGCAGCCTTCACGGGTACGAGCAGTACTTC. Translating gives CASSLHGYEQYF.